This T cell receptor (beta chain) was profiled in a study of tumor and adjacent non-tumor tissue in lung cancer. Study-level information: Approximately 4 million productive TCRbeta reads were obtained per sample on average.

Three rounds of nested PCR, following a modified ARM-PCR protocol, produced the TCRbeta library. TCRdb reanalysed the multiplex PCR reads using MiXCR and keeps one entry per CDR3 protein. The sample lists under 250,000 distinct CDR3 sequences, around 71% occurring once. The V and J ends lost 6 bases and 5 bases respectively, with 22 bases between them. This CDR3 comprises 16 residues. Germline V gene sequence: CDR1 SGHAT, CDR2 FQNNGV. No cell sorting was done before RNA was extracted from the tissue. Between August and November 2014, newly diagnosed, chemotherapy-naive lung cancer patients underwent thoracic surgery in China. The table lists this clonotype with many counts. Antigen specificity is unknown. Study-wide findings and caveats: Compared with tumor, normal lung showed significantly lower TCR diversity.

The TCR comes from a man in his sixties with non-small cell lung cancer. Sequencing was performed on lung tumor tissue. The chain has TRBV11-2 and TRBJ2-5; D possibly corresponds to TRBD1 (6 bases). The CDR3, as DNA: TGTGCCAGCAGTCGTAAAACGGGACACGGAAGCGAGACCCAGTACTTC. As protein: CASSRKTGHGSETQYF.